A selection of T cell receptor beta chains follows, all from one sample in a study of early T cells in non-severe SARS-CoV-2 infection. A single record per CDR3 protein comes from TCRdb applying MiXCR to the 5' RACE reads. Altogether about 35,000 distinct CDR3 sequences are present, less than 6% being singletons, with the ten largest covering 4% to 5.5%. The specimen was whole blood, collected at baseline. These receptors were obtained from an adult who was a healthcare worker with PCR-confirmed SARS-CoV-2 infection or an uninfected control (not recorded which). The CDR3 runs from the conserved cysteine through the conserved F or W. The order of the fields is D gene, CDR3 length, V gene, CDR3 protein. D genes are given only for firm matches.

>TRBD2|13|TRBV11-2
CASIQTRGGTQYF
>TRBD2|17|TRBV7-6
CASSLGFGTSGTDTQYF
>.|14|TRBV2
CASSDGSGDDEQFF
>.|13|TRBV6-6
CASSYIGGGEQYF
>TRBD1|13|TRBV29-1
CSGVDRGGYGYTF
>.|14|TRBV11-2
CASTFQGVAGELFF
>.|13|TRBV29-1
CSVPNGPDTEAFF
>.|14|TRBV7-9
CASSHEWANYGYTF
>.|13|TRBV7-9
CASSLAGYTEAFF
>.|17|TRBV3-1
CASSQDWAPITKNIQYF
>.|13|TRBV4-1
CASSQDPANEQFF
>TRBD1|15|TRBV20-1
CSALPGTGTTDTQYF
>.|12|TRBV29-1
CSASGYGYGYTF
>.|15|TRBV6-5
CASSYVPEREGEQYF
>TRBD2|16|TRBV13
CASSFNRREATHEQYF
>TRBD2|16|TRBV4-2
CGSSPGTSGAPDTQYF
>.|16|TRBV27
CASSLVASTDNSPLHF
>TRBD1|17|TRBV11-2
CASSSYRDRGLPYEQYF
>TRBD1|12|TRBV4-1
CASSSRGQGFTF
>.|16|TRBV11-1
CASSSGRHDGGYGYTF
>TRBD1|12|TRBV29-1
CSVGQGAGEQYF
>TRBD1|15|TRBV27
CASRSDRGLGQPQHF
>.|11|TRBV29-1
CSAWEAETQYF
>TRBD2|14|TRBV20-1
CSASHQRGNGEQFF
>.|16|TRBV5-4
CASSSGEWAMNTEAFF
>.|11|TRBV6-5
CASSSIEGQFF
>TRBD1|16|TRBV4-1
CASSSPRQGANSPLHF
>.|15|TRBV27
CASRQLRLGANVLTF
>TRBD1|14|TRBV20-1
CSARGGQGGEKLFF
>TRBD2|14|TRBV7-3
CASSLNAGGSLRYF
>TRBD2|20|TRBV6-2/TRBV6-3
CASSEETSGGPFLSTDTQYF
>TRBD1|14|TRBV20-1
CSARHRGGTTEAFF
>TRBD1|15|TRBV7-9
CASSFMTGVNTEAFF
>.|15|TRBV5-6
CASSFSGLSSYEQYF
>.|11|TRBV3-1
CASSHNYEQYF
>.|16|TRBV20-1
CSAPTRAKGGNQPQHF
>TRBD1|13|TRBV20-1
CSAIGQGNYGYTF
>.|15|TRBV5-4
CASSPGSSQKETQYF
>.|16|TRBV4-1
CASRSELPGLSYEQYF
>.|15|TRBV6-2/TRBV6-3
CASNTQKGLYNEQFF
>.|14|TRBV7-2
CASSPGGLSYEQYF
>.|16|TRBV21-1
CASSPTRTSGANVLTF
>TRBD1|19|TRBV14
CASSHPGQGFLRSYNEQFF
>TRBD2|18|TRBV7-6
CASSLAGTSGGTYNEQFF
>TRBD2|15|TRBV12-3/TRBV12-4
CASSLGRETYNEQFF
>.|15|TRBV5-6
CASSGEAVSNTEAFF
>.|14|TRBV2
CASKIDARSSPLHF
>TRBD1|16|TRBV29-1
CSVAGAQTGAGTEQFF